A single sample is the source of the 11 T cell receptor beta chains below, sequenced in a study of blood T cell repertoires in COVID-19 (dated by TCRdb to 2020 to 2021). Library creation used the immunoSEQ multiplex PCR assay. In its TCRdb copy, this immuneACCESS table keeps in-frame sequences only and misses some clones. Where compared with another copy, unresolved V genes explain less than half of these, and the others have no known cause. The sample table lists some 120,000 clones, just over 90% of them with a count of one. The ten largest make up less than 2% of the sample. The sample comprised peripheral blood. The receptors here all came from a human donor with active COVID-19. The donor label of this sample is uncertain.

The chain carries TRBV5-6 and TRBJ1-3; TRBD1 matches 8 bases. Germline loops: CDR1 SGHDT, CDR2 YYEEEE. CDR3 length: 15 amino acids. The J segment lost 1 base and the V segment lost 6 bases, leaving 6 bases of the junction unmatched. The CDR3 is CASTPTGVSGNTIYF. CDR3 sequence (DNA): TGTGCCAGCACCCCGACAGGGGTTTCTGGAAACACCATATATTTT. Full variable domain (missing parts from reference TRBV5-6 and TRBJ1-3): DAGVTQSPTHLIKTRGQQVTLRCSPKSGHDTVSWYQQALGQGPQFIFQYYEEEERQRGNFPDRFSGHQFPNYSSELNVNALLLGDSALYLCASTPTGVSGNTIYFGEGSWLTVV.

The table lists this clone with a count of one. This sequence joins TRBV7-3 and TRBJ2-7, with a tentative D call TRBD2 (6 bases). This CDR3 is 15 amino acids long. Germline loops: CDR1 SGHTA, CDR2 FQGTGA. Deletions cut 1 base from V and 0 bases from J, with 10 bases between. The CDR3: CASSLRAGFSYEQYF. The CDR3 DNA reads TGTGCCAGCAGCTTAAGGGCGGGGTTCTCCTACGAGCAGTACTTC.

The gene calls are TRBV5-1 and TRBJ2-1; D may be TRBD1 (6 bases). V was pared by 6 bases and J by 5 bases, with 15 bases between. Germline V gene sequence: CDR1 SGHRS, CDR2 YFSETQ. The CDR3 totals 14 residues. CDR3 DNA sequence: TGCGCCAGCAATGATCGGGCAGGGGACAATGAGCAGTTCTTC. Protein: CASNDRAGDNEQFF. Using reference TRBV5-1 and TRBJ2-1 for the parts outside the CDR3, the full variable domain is KAGVTQTPRYLIKTRGQQVTLSCSPISGHRSVSWYQQTPGQGLQFLFEYFSETQRNKGNFPGRFSGRQFSNSRSEMNVSTLELGDSALYLCASNDRAGDNEQFFGPGTRLTVL.

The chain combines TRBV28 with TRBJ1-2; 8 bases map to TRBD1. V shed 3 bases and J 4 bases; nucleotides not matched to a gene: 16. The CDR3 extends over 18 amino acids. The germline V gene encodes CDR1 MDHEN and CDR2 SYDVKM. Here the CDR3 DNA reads TGTGCCAGCAGTTTGTCTCGGACAGGGTTCTTTCGTGTCTATGGCTACACCTTC. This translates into CASSLSRTGFFRVYGYTF.

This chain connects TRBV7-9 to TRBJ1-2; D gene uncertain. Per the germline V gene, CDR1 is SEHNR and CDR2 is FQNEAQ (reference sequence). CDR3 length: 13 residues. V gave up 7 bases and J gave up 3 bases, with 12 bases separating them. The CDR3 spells CASTVGGHYGYTF. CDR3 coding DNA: TGTGCCAGCACCGTTGGAGGGCACTATGGCTACACCTTC.

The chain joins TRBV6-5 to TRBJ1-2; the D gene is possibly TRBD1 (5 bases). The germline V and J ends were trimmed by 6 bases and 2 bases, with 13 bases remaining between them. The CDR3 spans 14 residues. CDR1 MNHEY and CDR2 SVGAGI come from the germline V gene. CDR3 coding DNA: TGTGCCAGCAGGGACATTCGACGGAACTATGGCTACACCTTC. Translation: CASRDIRRNYGYTF.

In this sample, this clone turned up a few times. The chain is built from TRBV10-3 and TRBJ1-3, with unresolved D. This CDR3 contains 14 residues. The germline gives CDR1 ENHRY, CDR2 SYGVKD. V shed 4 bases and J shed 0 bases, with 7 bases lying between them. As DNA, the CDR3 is TGTGCCATCAGTGCGATGAGCTCTGGAAACACCATATATTTT. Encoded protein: CAISAMSSGNTIYF.

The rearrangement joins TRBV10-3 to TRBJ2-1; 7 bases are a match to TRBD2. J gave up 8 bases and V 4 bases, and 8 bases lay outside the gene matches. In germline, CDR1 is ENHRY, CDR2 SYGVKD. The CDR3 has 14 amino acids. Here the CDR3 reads CAISAGTRGDEQFF. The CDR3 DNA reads TGTGCCATCAGTGCCGGTACCCGGGGGGATGAGCAGTTCTTC.

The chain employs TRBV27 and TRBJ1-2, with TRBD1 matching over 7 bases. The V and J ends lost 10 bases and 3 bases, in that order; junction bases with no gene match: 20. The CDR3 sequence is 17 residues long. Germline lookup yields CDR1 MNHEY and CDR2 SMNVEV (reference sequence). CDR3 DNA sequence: TGTGCCACCACGAGGGGGCCTAACGAGGCGGGTTACTATGGCTACACCTTC. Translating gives CATTRGPNEAGYYGYTF.

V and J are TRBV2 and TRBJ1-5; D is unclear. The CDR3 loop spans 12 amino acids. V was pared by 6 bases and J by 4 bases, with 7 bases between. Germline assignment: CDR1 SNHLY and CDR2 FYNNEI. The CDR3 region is CASRQSNQPQHF. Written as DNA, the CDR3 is TGTGCCAGCAGGCAGTCGAATCAGCCCCAGCATTTT.

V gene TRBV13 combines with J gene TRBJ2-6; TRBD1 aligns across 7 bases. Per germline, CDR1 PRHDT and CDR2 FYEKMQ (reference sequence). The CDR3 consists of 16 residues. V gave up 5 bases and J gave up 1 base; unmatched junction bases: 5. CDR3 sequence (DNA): TGTGCCAGCAGCCGATTGACAGGGTCTGGGGCCAACGTCCTGACTTTC. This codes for CASSRLTGSGANVLTF.